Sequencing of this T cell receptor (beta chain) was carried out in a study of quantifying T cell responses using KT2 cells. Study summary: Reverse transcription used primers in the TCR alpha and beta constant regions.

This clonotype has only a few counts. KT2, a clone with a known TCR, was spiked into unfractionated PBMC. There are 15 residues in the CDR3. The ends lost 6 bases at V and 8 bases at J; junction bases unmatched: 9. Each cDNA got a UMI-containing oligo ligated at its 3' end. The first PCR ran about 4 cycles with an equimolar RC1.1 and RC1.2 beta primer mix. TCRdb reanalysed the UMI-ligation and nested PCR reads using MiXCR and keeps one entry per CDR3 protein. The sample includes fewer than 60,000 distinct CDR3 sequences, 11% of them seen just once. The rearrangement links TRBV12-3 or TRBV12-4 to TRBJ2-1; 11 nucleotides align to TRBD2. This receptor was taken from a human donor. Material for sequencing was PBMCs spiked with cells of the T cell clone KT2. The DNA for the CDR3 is TGTGCCAGCAGCCTATTGACTAGCGGGATTTATGAGCAGTTCTTC. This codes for CASSLLTSGIYEQFF.